A single sample is the source of the 6 T cell receptor beta chains below, sequenced in a study of blood T cell repertoires in COVID-19 (dated by TCRdb to the early 2020s). Library prep was done by the immunoSEQ multiplex PCR assay. Entries here come from immuneACCESS through TCRdb and include only in-frame sequences with V and J called. Some clones fail to appear in such tables; in the studies checked, an unresolved V gene covers under half of the shortfall, and the cause of the remainder is unknown. The sample table records more than 250,000 clones; around 87% of these occur just once. The ten largest account for 1% of the sample. Sequences were obtained from peripheral blood. The receptor source for this set is a man aged 45-60 years with active or convalescent COVID-19.

This clone was counted a single time. The chain uses TRBV18 and TRBJ2-3, with TRBD1 as a possible D gene (5 bases). Trimming shortened V by 4 bases and J by 0 bases, and 8 bases separated the two germline ends. Per the germline V gene, CDR1 is KGHSH and CDR2 is LQKENI. The CDR3 contains 14 residues. Here the CDR3 reads CASSRQSSTDTQYF. DNA for the CDR3: TGTGCCAGCTCACGACAGTCTAGCACAGATACGCAGTATTTT.

This clone was found a few times. V and J are TRBV2 and TRBJ2-5; TRBD2 matches at 10 bases. The CDR3 spans 16 residues. The J segment lost 5 bases and the V segment lost 7 bases, leaving 13 bases of the junction unmatched. CDR1 SNHLY and CDR2 FYNNEI come from the germline V gene. CDR3 DNA sequence: TGTGCCAGCAAGGGGCCCACTAGCGGGACTTCGGAGACCCAGTACTTC. This codes for CASKGPTSGTSETQYF.

J is TRBJ2-7 and V is TRBV7-2; 7 nucleotides match TRBD2. The CDR3 contains 16 residues. J was trimmed by 3 bases and V by 2 bases; bases with no gene match: 10. CDR1 is SGHTA, CDR2 FQGNSA, per germline. The CDR3 nucleotides read TGTGCCAGCAGCTTATCTCCGGCGGGAGTCCTCTACGAGCAGTACTTC. This sequence encodes CASSLSPAGVLYEQYF.

V gene TRBV7-2 combines with J gene TRBJ2-7; 9 bases fit TRBD1. V lost 1 base and J lost 2; bases outside the gene matches: 3. The CDR3 loop spans 15 amino acids. CDR1 and CDR2 from the germline V gene are SGHTA and FQGNSA. In nucleotides, the CDR3 is TGTGCCAGCAGCTTAGGACAGGGGGGGACCTACGAGCAGTACTTC. This encodes CASSLGQGGTYEQYF. Full variable domain (rest looked up from reference TRBV7-2 and TRBJ2-7): GAGVSQSPSNKVTEKGKDVELRCDPISGHTALYWYRQSLGQGLEFLIYFQGNSAPDKSGLPSDRFSAERTGGSVSTLTIQRTQQEDSAVYLCASSLGQGGTYEQYFGPGTRLTVT.

The chain employs TRBV7-8 and TRBJ2-7, with TRBD1 matching over 12 bases. Germline V gene lookup returns CDR1 SGHVS and CDR2 FQNEAQ. This CDR3 spans 15 amino acids. The V gene end was trimmed by 4 bases and the J gene end by 4 bases; junction bases not matched to a gene: 5. The CDR3 DNA is TGTGCCAGCAGCTCCGGGGGACAGGGGGCATACGAGCAGTACTTC. This codes for CASSSGGQGAYEQYF.

The J gene is TRBJ1-5, the V gene TRBV5-5, with TRBD1 as a possible D gene (5 bases). CDR1 SGHKS and CDR2 YYEKEE come from the germline V gene (reference sequence). This CDR3 contains 15 residues. V lost 0 bases, J lost 5 bases, and 12 bases lay in between. The CDR3 DNA reads TGTGCCAGCAGCTTGGGGCAGGGAGGTCATCAGCCCCAGCATTTT. Residues: CASSLGQGGHQPQHF. Based on the CDR3 plus reference TRBV5-5 and TRBJ1-5, the full variable domain is DAGVTQSPTHLIKTRGQQVTLRCSPISGHKSVSWYQQVLGQGPQFIFQYYEKEERGRGNFPDRFSARQFPNYSSELNVNALLLGDSALYLCASSLGQGGHQPQHFGDGTRLSIL.